Shown below are 3 T cell receptor beta chains from a single sample sequenced in a study of T cell changes during pregnancy in multiple sclerosis. TCRdb keeps only in-frame clones here, not all; method: immunoSEQ multiplex PCR. Of approximately 80,000 clones in the sample, around 94% were seen once. This specimen was peripheral blood, taken in the second trimester of pregnancy. The receptor source for this set is a female donor in good health, enrolled as a control in a pregnancy study.

The V gene is TRBV6-1, the J gene TRBJ1-5; tentative D call: TRBD1 (5 bases). The V gene's germline CDR1 is MNHNS and CDR2 SASEGT. Between the trimmed V and J ends, which lost 6 bases and 2 bases, there was a span of 11 bases. The CDR3 has 14 residues. The CDR3 spells CASRRQNGNQPQHF. DNA of the CDR3: TGTGCCAGCAGACGACAGAACGGCAATCAGCCCCAGCATTTT.

This clone was found once. The chain joins TRBV2 to TRBJ1-1; TRBD1 is a possible D gene (5 bases). Germline V gene data show CDR1 as SNHLY and CDR2 as FYNNEI. The ends were cut back, 5 bases at V and 3 bases at J, with 10 bases in the middle. CDR3 length: 13 residues. The CDR3 sequence: CASSPGWDTEAFF. CDR3 DNA sequence: TGTGCCAGCAGTCCAGGGTGGGACACTGAAGCTTTCTTT.

The chain combines TRBV18 with TRBJ1-2; D remains unclear. The CDR3 spans 14 residues. V was shortened by 0 bases and J by 4 bases, with 9 bases between the two germline ends. Germline V gives CDR1 KGHSH, CDR2 LQKENI. CDR3 sequence reads: CASSPPGESYGYTF. Written as DNA, the CDR3 is TGTGCCAGCTCACCACCAGGAGAAAGCTATGGCTACACCTTC. Complete variable domain (other parts from reference TRBV18 and TRBJ1-2): NAGVMQNPRHLVRRRGQEARLRCSPMKGHSHVYWYRQLPEEGLKFMVYLQKENIIDESGMPKERFSAEFPKEGPSILRIQQVVRGDSAAYFCASSPPGESYGYTFGSGTRLTVV.